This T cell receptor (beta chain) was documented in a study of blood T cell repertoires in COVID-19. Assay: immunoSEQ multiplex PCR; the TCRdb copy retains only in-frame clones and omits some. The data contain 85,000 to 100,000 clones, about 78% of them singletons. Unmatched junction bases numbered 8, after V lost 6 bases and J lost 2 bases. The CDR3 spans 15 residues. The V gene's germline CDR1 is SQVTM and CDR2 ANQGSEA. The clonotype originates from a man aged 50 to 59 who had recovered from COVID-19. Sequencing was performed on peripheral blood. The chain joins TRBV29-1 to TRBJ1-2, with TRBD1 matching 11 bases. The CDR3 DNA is TGCAGCGTCTACCTCGGACAGGGGGCGAACTATGGCTACACCTTC. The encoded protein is CSVYLGQGANYGYTF. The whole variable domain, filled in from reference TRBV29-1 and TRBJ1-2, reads SAVISQKPSRDICQRGTSLTIQCQVDSQVTMMFWYRQQPGQSLTLIATANQGSEATYESGFVIDKFPISRPNLTFSTLTVSNMSPEDSSIYLCSVYLGQGANYGYTFGSGTRLTVV.